This T cell receptor (beta chain) is from a study of beta chain features in type 1 diabetes. Study details: On cell yields, gender and age, patients and healthy donors were similar. Study outcomes and limitations: Researchers cautioned that cDNA sequencing could over-represent cells with high TCR expression. Shorter TCRB CDR3s, moderately but significantly so, marked every one of the four CD4+ subsets in Type 1 diabetes patients. Individuals with type 1 diabetes displayed fewer insertions and more deletions at VDJ junctions.

Reverse transcription of all isolated RNA meant that expressed TCRB transcripts were sequenced. Measured with immunoSEQ multiplex PCR; TCRdb has only the in-frame clones, and not every one. This table has roughly 53,000 clones, approximately 45% appearing once. Note on this clone: What it recognizes is unknown.

CDR1 is SGHVS, CDR2 FQNEAQ, per germline. Losses at the gene ends were 5 bases for V and 6 bases for J; bases not matched to a gene: 11. There are 15 residues in the CDR3. V gene TRBV7-8 combines with J gene TRBJ1-1, with 8 bases identical to TRBD1. Sequencing used Tregs from blood. This TCR came from a man aged 25 to 40 with type 1 diabetes. The CDR3 spells CASSPQGQGSAEAFF. In nucleotides, the CDR3 is TGTGCCAGCAGCCCCCAAGGACAGGGATCGGCTGAAGCTTTCTTT. Using reference TRBV7-8 and TRBJ1-1 for the parts outside the CDR3, the full variable domain is GAGVSQSPRYKVAKRGQDVALRCDPISGHVSLFWYQQALGQGPEFLTYFQNEAQLDKSGLPSDRFFAERPEGSVSTLKIQRTQQEDSAVYLCASSPQGQGSAEAFFGQGTRLTVV.